The 3 T cell receptor beta chains reported below all come from one sample, sequenced in a study of Ad26.COV2.S vaccination and SARS-CoV-2 variants. Noted treatment: some 19 received Ad26.COV2.S at low or high dose, single or two shots; 5 received placebo; per-sample allocation not given. Sampling happened 63 days after the first vaccine or placebo injection. Sequencing used immunoSEQ multiplex PCR; TCRdb keeps in-frame clones, though not all of them. The sample has 300,000 to 400,000 clones, about nine tenths seen once. The sequenced sample was peripheral blood, obtained in a trial of Ad26.COV2.S vaccine versus placebo. The source of these receptors is a person between 18 and 60 years old who received the Ad26.COV2.S COVID-19 vaccine or a placebo.

At least ten counts were recorded for this clone. This chain links TRBV4-2 with TRBJ1-2, with D maybe TRBD1 (5 bases). Germline CDR1 LGHNA, CDR2 YNFKEQ. This CDR3 region has 16 residues. Trimming stripped 4 bases from V and 3 bases from J, with 18 bases between. CDR3 DNA: TGTGCCAGCAGCCCCGGGGGAGCAAAGCGAGACTATGGCTACACCTTC. Protein sequence: CASSPGGAKRDYGYTF.

A few counts support this clone. V is TRBV9 and J is TRBJ1-1; TRBD1 is a possible D gene (6 bases). Between the trimmed V and J ends, which lost 0 bases and 5 bases, there was a span of 14 bases. The CDR3 spans 15 residues. Germline CDR1 reads SGDLS; CDR2 reads YYNGEE. CDR3 in amino acids: CASSVEDSPGTEAFF. Written as DNA, the CDR3 is TGTGCCAGCAGCGTAGAGGACAGTCCGGGGACTGAAGCTTTCTTT.

As to this clone: Other nucleotide sequences from this sample produce the same CDR3. For the CDR3, the DNA is TGTGCCTGGAGTGTCGGGGAGAACACTGAAGCTTTCTTT. This gives the protein CAWSVGENTEAFF. The V gene is TRBV30, the J gene TRBJ1-1; D is undetermined. The V end lost 0 bases, the J end lost 1 base, and 6 bases lay between the germline ends. The CDR3 is 13 residues long. Germline V gene lookup returns CDR1 GTSNPN and CDR2 SVGIG (reference sequence). Complete variable domain (other parts from reference TRBV30 and TRBJ1-1): SQTIHQWPATLVQPVGSPLSLECTVEGTSNPNLYWYRQAAGRGLQLLFYSVGIGQISSEVPQNLSASRPQDRQFILSSKKLLLSDSGFYLCAWSVGENTEAFFGQGTRLTVV.